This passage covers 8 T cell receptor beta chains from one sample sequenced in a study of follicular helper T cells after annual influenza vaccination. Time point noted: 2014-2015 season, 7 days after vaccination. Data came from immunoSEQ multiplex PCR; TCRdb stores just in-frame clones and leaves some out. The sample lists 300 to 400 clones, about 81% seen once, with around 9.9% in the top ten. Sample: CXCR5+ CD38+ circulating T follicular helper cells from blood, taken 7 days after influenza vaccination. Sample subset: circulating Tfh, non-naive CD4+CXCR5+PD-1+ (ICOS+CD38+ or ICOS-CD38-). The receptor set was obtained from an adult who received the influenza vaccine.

CDR3 DNA: TGCAGCGGCGGGGGACAGCTCTATGGCTACACCTTC. Translation gives CSGGGQLYGYTF. This chain joins TRBV29-1 and TRBJ1-2; 7 nucleotides align to TRBD1. From germline, CDR1 is SQVTM and CDR2 ANQGSEA. The CDR3 length is 12 residues. V lost 7 bases, J lost 4 bases, and 6 bases stayed unmatched.

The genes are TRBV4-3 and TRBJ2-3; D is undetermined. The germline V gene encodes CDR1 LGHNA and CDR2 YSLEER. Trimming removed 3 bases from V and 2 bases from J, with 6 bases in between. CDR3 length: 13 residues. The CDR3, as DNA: TGCGCCAGCAGCCAGCTGACCACAGATACGCAGTATTTT. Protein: CASSQLTTDTQYF.

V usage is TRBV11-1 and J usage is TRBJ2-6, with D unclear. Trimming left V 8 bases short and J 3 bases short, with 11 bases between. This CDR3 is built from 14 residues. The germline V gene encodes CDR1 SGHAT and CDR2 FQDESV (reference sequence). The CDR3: CASGKGGGANVLTF. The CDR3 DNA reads TGTGCCAGCGGTAAAGGTGGTGGGGCCAACGTCCTGACTTTC.

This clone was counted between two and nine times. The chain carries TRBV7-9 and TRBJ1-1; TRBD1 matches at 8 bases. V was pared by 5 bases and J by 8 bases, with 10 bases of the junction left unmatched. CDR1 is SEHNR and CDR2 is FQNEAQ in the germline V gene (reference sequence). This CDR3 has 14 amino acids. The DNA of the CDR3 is TGTGCCAGCAGCCCGGACAGGGCAGCCCGAGAAGCTTTCTTT. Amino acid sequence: CASSPDRAAREAFF.

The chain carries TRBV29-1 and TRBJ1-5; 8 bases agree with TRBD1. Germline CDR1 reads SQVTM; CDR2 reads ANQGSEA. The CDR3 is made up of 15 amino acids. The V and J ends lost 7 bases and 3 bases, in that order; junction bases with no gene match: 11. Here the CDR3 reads CSERGWTGNNQPQHF. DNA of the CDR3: TGCAGCGAGAGGGGGTGGACAGGGAACAATCAGCCCCAGCATTTT.

The DNA of the CDR3 is TGCAGCGTTGATTCGGGGGCGCCGGGGACAGATACGCAGTATTTT. This gives the protein CSVDSGAPGTDTQYF. The V call is TRBV29-1, the J call TRBJ2-3; either TRBD1 or TRBD2 may supply D (6 bases each). V was pared by 3 bases and J by 3 bases, with 16 bases between. The CDR3 has 15 residues. The germline CDR1 and CDR2 sequences are SQVTM and ANQGSEA.

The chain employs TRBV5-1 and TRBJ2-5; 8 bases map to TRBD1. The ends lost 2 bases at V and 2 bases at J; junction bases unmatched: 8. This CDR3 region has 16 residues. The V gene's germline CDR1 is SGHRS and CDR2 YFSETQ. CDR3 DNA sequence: TGCGCCAGCAGCTTCACGGGGACAGGTCAGCAAGAGACCCAGTACTTC. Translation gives CASSFTGTGQQETQYF.

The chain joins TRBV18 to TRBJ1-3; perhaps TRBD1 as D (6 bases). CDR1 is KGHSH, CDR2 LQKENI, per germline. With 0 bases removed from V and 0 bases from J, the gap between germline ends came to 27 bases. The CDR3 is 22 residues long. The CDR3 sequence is CASSPPLRKAGAGGNSGNTIYF. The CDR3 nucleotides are TGTGCCAGCTCACCACCCCTCCGGAAGGCAGGGGCCGGAGGGAACTCTGGAAACACCATATATTTT.